The entry below describes one TCR beta chain. Its antigen is not known. Amplification started from genomic DNA. A primer set of 30 forward and 13 reverse primers amplified the CDR3. One entry per CDR3 protein, called by TCRdb with MiXCR from the multiplex PCR reads. The sample has some 250,000 distinct CDR3 sequences, more than 40% seen once. The data were obtained in a study of type 1 and type 2 diabetes patients. This CDR3 spans 12 amino acids. Trimming pared 7 bases from V and 9 bases from J, leaving 13 bases between. The germline CDR1 and CDR2 sequences are MNHEY and SVGAGI. Anyone with other autoimmune disease or infection in the prior four weeks was excluded. General study results and limits: Between type 2 diabetes and control samples, V and J usage averaged around 0.97 correlation.

The chain joins TRBV6-5 to TRBJ2-1, with D maybe TRBD1 (5 bases). Input material: peripheral blood mononuclear cells (PBMCs). This sequence originates from a man in his late teens or twenties with type 2 diabetes. CDR3 DNA: TGTGCCAGCACCCCCAGGGTCGGTGAGCAGTTCTTC. Translation gives CASTPRVGEQFF.